A single sample is the source of the 29 T cell receptor beta chains below, sequenced in a study of blood T cells in healthy people across ages. Together with a sample-barcoded 5' primer, a J-beta primer mix was included in a second PCR lasting about 6 to 11 cycles. Each CDR3 protein is one row after TCRdb ran MiXCR on the 5' RACE reads. The profile shows around 820,000 distinct CDR3 sequences, 20% to 30% of them singletons. The same data also went into a second study, on T cells of mothers and their children.

The sample was blood. These receptors were obtained from a boy aged 5-17 years in good health.

V is TRBV29-1 and J is TRBJ1-2; TRBD1 is a possible D gene (5 bases). Trimming took off 2 bases at V and 6 bases at J, with 22 bases between the two ends. The CDR3 is made up of 16 amino acids. The germline V gene has CDR1 SQVTM and CDR2 ANQGSEA. The CDR3 loop is CSVEILGDPRNHGYTF. CDR3 sequence (DNA): TGCAGCGTTGAAATCCTCGGGGACCCGCGCAACCATGGCTACACCTTC.

V usage is TRBV28 and J usage is TRBJ1-1; possible D gene TRBD1, 5 bases. Germline values: CDR1 MDHEN, CDR2 SYDVKM. The CDR3 is made up of 17 amino acids. V was shortened by 1 base and J by 4 bases, with 19 bases between the two germline ends. CDR3 in amino acids: CASSLFLGQASSTEAFF. In DNA, the CDR3 is TGTGCCAGCAGTTTATTTCTGGGGCAGGCCTCGTCCACTGAAGCTTTCTTT.

This clonotype was detected ten times or more. The genes are TRBV6-6 and TRBJ2-1; 9 nucleotides match TRBD2. CDR3 length: 15 amino acids. V was pared by 7 bases and J by 2 bases, with 6 bases of the junction left unmatched. Germline V gives CDR1 MNHNY, CDR2 SVGAGI (reference sequence). The CDR3 here is CASNRAGGAYNEQFF. DNA for the CDR3: TGTGCCAGCAATCGAGCGGGAGGAGCCTACAATGAGCAGTTCTTC.

In this sample, this clonotype turned up a few times. The rearrangement uses TRBV11-2 and TRBJ1-4, with D tentatively TRBD1 (6 bases). With 6 bases removed from V and 6 bases from J, the gap between germline ends came to 14 bases. Germline CDR1 reads SGHAT; CDR2 reads FQNNGV. This CDR3 is built from 14 residues. As DNA, the CDR3 is TGTGCCAGCAGATCACAGGGTGGCGATGAAAAACTGTTTTTT. Translated: CASRSQGGDEKLFF.

This clonotype was counted only a few times. The rearrangement links TRBV12-3 or TRBV12-4 to TRBJ1-1; TRBD1 is a possible D gene (6 bases). The V end lost 1 base, the J end lost 1 base, and 16 bases lay between the germline ends. The CDR3 sequence is 17 residues long. The CDR3 DNA reads TGTGCCAGCAGTTTAGGGCGCGAAGGACAGAGGAACACTGAAGCTTTCTTT. It translates to CASSLGREGQRNTEAFF.

This clonotype was observed a handful of times. The V and J genes are TRBV24-1 and TRBJ2-2; no clear D. Germline values: CDR1 KGHDR, CDR2 SFDVKD. The CDR3 length is 17 residues. The germline V and J ends were trimmed by 1 base and 3 bases, with 14 bases remaining between them. The CDR3 sequence is CATSDFEDGKDTGELFF. CDR3 DNA sequence: TGTGCCACCAGTGATTTTGAAGATGGAAAGGACACCGGGGAGCTGTTTTTT.

V is TRBV12-3 or TRBV12-4 and J is TRBJ2-3, with a weak D call TRBD2 (6 bases). The CDR3 has 15 amino acids. Trimming cost V 3 bases and J 6 bases, with 16 bases left between them. For the CDR3, the DNA is TGTGCCAGCAGTTTGGCGGGGACCCTCGAGGATACGCAGTATTTT. Translated, it gives CASSLAGTLEDTQYF.

This sequence joins TRBV21-1 and TRBJ2-5. TRBV21-1 is reported as a pseudogene. The CDR3 consists of 16 residues. The CDR3 loop reads CASSNSRKPAQETQYF. The CDR3, as DNA: TGTGCCAGCAGCAATTCAAGGAAACCTGCCCAAGAGACCCAGTACTTC.

Only a few counts were recorded for this clonotype. The chain uses TRBV19 and TRBJ1-4, with TRBD1 as a possible D gene (6 bases). Trimming stripped 5 bases from V and 4 bases from J, with 11 bases between. The CDR3 length is 14 residues. In germline, CDR1 is LNHDA, CDR2 SQIVND (reference sequence). The CDR3 protein is CASSSGQNNEKLFF. The CDR3 bases are TGTGCCAGTAGTTCTGGACAGAATAATGAAAAACTGTTTTTT.

The chain links TRBV5-1 to TRBJ2-1; 9 bases are a match to TRBD1. The CDR3 covers 15 residues. Trimming cost V 3 bases and J 9 bases; bases outside gene matches: 10. Germline loops: CDR1 SGHRS, CDR2 YFSETQ. The CDR3 coding sequence is TGCGCCAGCAGCTCGAACTCGGACAGGGGCGGTGAGCAGTTCTTC. Translation gives CASSSNSDRGGEQFF.

This clonotype has ten or more counts. The V call is TRBV7-3, the J call TRBJ2-3; no definite D call. CDR3 length: 11 residues. The germline V gene has CDR1 SGHTA and CDR2 FQGTGA. V was cut by 7 bases and J by 4 bases, with 6 bases left in between. Here the CDR3 reads CASTEADTQYF. Here the CDR3 DNA reads TGTGCCAGCACCGAAGCAGATACGCAGTATTTT.

The sample holds a few counts of this clonotype. The V call is TRBV10-3, the J call TRBJ1-1; 8 bases are shared with TRBD1. The germline V gene has CDR1 ENHRY and CDR2 SYGVKD. This CDR3 spans 15 amino acids. The V and J ends lost 2 bases and 8 bases, in that order; junction bases with no gene match: 10. CDR3 sequence reads: CAISEGTGQFSEAFF. CDR3 nucleotides: TGTGCCATCAGTGAGGGGACAGGACAATTTTCGGAAGCTTTCTTT.

The V and J genes are TRBV6-2 or TRBV6-3 and TRBJ2-7; 7 nucleotides match TRBD1. The CDR3 length is 15 residues. The V segment lost 5 bases and the J segment 1 base; nucleotides outside the gene matches: 8. The germline gives CDR1 MNHEY, CDR2 SVGEGT. CDR3 DNA: TGTGCCAGCAGTAATTCAGGGACAGATTCCTACGAGCAGTACTTC. It encodes CASSNSGTDSYEQYF.

This clonotype was seen repeatedly, ten times or more. V is TRBV7-6 and J is TRBJ2-6, with TRBD1 identical over 9 bases. The V gene end was trimmed by 1 base and the J gene end by 1 base; junction bases not matched to a gene: 5. Germline-derived CDR1 and CDR2 are SGHVS and FNYEAQ. The CDR3 extends over 18 amino acids. The CDR3 loop reads CASSLGGQGNSGANVLTF. CDR3 nucleotide sequence: TGTGCCAGCAGCTTAGGGGGACAGGGAAATTCTGGGGCCAACGTCCTGACTTTC.

This clonotype is a singleton in its sample. This chain joins TRBV6-6 and TRBJ2-2; D gene ambiguous. Trimming stripped 0 bases from V and 3 bases from J, with 5 bases between. CDR1 and CDR2 (germline): MNHNY, SVGAGI (reference sequence). This CDR3 has 14 amino acids. The CDR3 bases are TGTGCCAGCAGTTACTCGGAGTACACCGGGGAGCTGTTTTTT. Its translation is CASSYSEYTGELFF.

The rearrangement joins TRBV29-1 to TRBJ2-5; the D gene is possibly TRBD1 (5 bases). Per the germline V gene, CDR1 is SQVTM and CDR2 is ANQGSEA. This CDR3 comprises 12 residues. V lost 4 bases to trimming and J lost 5 bases, with 11 bases between them. This CDR3 is CSVGQLKETQYF. In DNA form, the CDR3 reads TGCAGCGTTGGACAGCTAAAGGAGACCCAGTACTTC.

The chain uses TRBV11-2 and TRBJ2-1; D is ambiguous. Looked up from germline, CDR1 is SGHAT and CDR2 is FQNNGV. The CDR3 consists of 14 residues. V was cut by 3 bases and J by 5 bases, with 11 bases left in between. CDR3 bases: TGTGCCAGCAGCTTCTCTAGTGCCAACAATGAGCAGTTCTTC. Encoded protein: CASSFSSANNEQFF.

Only a few counts were recorded for this clonotype. V gene TRBV24-1 combines with J gene TRBJ1-2; D not certain. CDR3 length: 13 amino acids. In germline, CDR1 is KGHDR, CDR2 SFDVKD. V lost 7 bases and J 4 bases, leaving 12 bases between the germline ends. CDR3 amino acids: CATSPDGSYGYTF. In DNA, the CDR3 is TGTGCCACCAGCCCTGACGGGAGCTATGGCTACACCTTC.

The gene calls are TRBV20-1 and TRBJ1-5; no clear D gene. The germline V and J ends were trimmed by 3 bases and 7 bases, with 13 bases remaining between them. Germline V lookup: CDR1 DFQATT, CDR2 SNEGSKA (reference sequence). This CDR3 spans 13 amino acids. CDR3 in DNA: TGCAGTGCTAGTAGGACCCTCGGACAGCCCCAGCATTTT. It is translated as CSASRTLGQPQHF.

This chain connects TRBV20-1 to TRBJ2-1; 12 bases fit TRBD2. V was clipped by 5 bases and J by 10 bases; unmatched bases: 9. This CDR3 is 14 amino acids long. The germline CDR1 and CDR2 sequences are DFQATT and SNEGSKA (reference sequence). CDR3 sequence reads: CSAPPRTSGNEQFF. CDR3 coding DNA: TGCAGTGCTCCCCCTAGGACTAGCGGGAACGAGCAGTTCTTC.

The chain recombines TRBV28 with TRBJ2-1; tentatively, D is TRBD1 (5 bases). Trimming stripped 6 bases from V and 8 bases from J, with 20 bases between. In germline, CDR1 is MDHEN, CDR2 SYDVKM. This CDR3 region has 15 residues. The CDR3 DNA reads as TGTGCCAGCAGAGACCAGGGCTACCGGCTCTATGAGCAGTTCTTC. Translated: CASRDQGYRLYEQFF. Together with reference TRBV28 and TRBJ2-1, the CDR3 gives the full variable domain: DVKVTQSSRYLVKRTGEKVFLECVQDMDHENMFWYRQDPGLGLRLIYFSYDVKMKEKGDIPEGYSVSREKKERFSLILESASTNQTSMYLCASRDQGYRLYEQFFGPGTRLTVL.

The chain couples TRBV20-1 to TRBJ2-7; D is possibly TRBD2 (5 bases). V lost 5 bases and J 2 bases, leaving 10 bases between the germline ends. Germline loops: CDR1 DFQATT, CDR2 SNEGSKA (reference sequence). The CDR3 is made up of 12 amino acids. CDR3 bases: TGCAGTGCTCCCGTGAGGGCCTACGAGCAGTACTTC. Translated, it gives CSAPVRAYEQYF.

This clonotype has just a few counts. The rearrangement links TRBV14 to TRBJ2-3, with D perhaps TRBD1 or TRBD2 (5 bases each). The CDR3 covers 16 residues. Germline CDR1 SGHDN, CDR2 FVKESK. Trimming stripped 4 bases from V and 7 bases from J, with 21 bases between. CDR3 in amino acids: CASSPSRQGRENTQYF. Written as DNA, the CDR3 is TGTGCCAGCAGCCCCTCTCGGCAGGGAAGGGAGAATACGCAGTATTTT.

Regarding this clonotype: This likely comes from a read error, as the CDR3 has no conserved phenylalanine or tryptophan at its end. The rearrangement uses TRBV7-3 and TRBJ2-5; TRBD2 aligns across 14 bases. From germline, CDR1 is SGHTA and CDR2 FQGTGA. The V segment lost 4 bases and the J segment 4 bases; nucleotides outside the gene matches: 5. The CDR3 totals 16 residues. CDR3 loop: CASSSAGTSGRETQYL. CDR3 in DNA: TGTGCCAGCAGCTCGGCGGGGACTAGCGGGAGAGAGACCCAGTACCTC.

This clonotype is a singleton in its sample. V and J are TRBV5-1 and TRBJ2-1; D is unclear. The J call is in doubt because the DNA end fits TRBJ2-7 better. The CDR3 covers 14 residues. CDR1 is SGHRS, CDR2 YFSETQ, per germline. CDR3 residues: CASSLVPTYYEQYF. The CDR3 coding sequence is TGCGCCAGCAGCTTGGTGCCGACCTACTACGAGCAGTACTTC.

The chain employs TRBV6-6 and TRBJ1-6; 11 nucleotides line up with TRBD1. CDR3 length: 16 residues. Trimming at V came to 5 bases and at J to 7 bases, leaving 7 bases not matched to a gene. Germline assignment: CDR1 MNHNY and CDR2 SVGAGI (reference sequence). The DNA of the CDR3 is TGTGCCAGCAGTGCCGGACAGGGGGCTTGGAATTCACCCCTCCACTTT. Translating gives CASSAGQGAWNSPLHF.

This clonotype was seen a single time. This CDR3 is CASSGTGGFNEQYF. Written as DNA, the CDR3 is TGTGCCAGCAGCGGGACAGGGGGCTTCAACGAGCAGTACTTC. The chain has TRBV7-9 and TRBJ2-5; 12 positions match TRBD1. TRBJ2-7 matches the DNA end more closely, so the J call is doubtful. CDR3 length: 14 amino acids. Germline loops: CDR1 SEHNR, CDR2 FQNEAQ (reference sequence).

This clonotype was seen more than once but under ten times. The chain joins TRBV4-2 to TRBJ2-2; D is uncertain. CDR1 is LGHNA, CDR2 YNFKEQ, per germline. Between the trimmed V and J ends, which lost 3 bases and 2 bases, there was a span of 4 bases. The CDR3 contains 13 residues. CDR3 amino acids: CASSHLNTGELFF. In nucleotides, the CDR3 is TGTGCCAGCAGCCATCTCAACACCGGGGAGCTGTTTTTT.

This chain uses TRBV7-2 with TRBJ1-1, with TRBD1 as a possible D gene (5 bases). This CDR3 comprises 16 residues. Looked up from germline, CDR1 is SGHTA and CDR2 is FQGNSA. V was trimmed by 3 bases and J by 3 bases, leaving 17 bases between them. Here the CDR3 DNA reads TGTGCCAGCAGCTTGACCCGTACTATCAGGGACACTGAAGCTTTCTTT. Encoded protein: CASSLTRTIRDTEAFF.